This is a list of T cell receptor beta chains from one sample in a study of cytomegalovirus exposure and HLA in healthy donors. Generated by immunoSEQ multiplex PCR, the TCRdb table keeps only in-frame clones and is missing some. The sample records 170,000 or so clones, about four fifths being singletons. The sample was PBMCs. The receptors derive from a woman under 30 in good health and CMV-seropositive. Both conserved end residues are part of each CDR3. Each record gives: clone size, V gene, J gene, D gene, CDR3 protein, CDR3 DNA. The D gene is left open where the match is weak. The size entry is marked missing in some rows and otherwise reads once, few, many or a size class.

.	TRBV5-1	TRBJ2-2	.	CASSGGLFGDAGELFF	TGCGCCAGCAGCGGGGGACTCTTTGGGGACGCCGGGGAGCTGTTTTTT
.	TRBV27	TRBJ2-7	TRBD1	CASSPGQGVDEQYF	TGTGCCAGCAGTCCCGGACAGGGCGTCGACGAGCAGTACTTC
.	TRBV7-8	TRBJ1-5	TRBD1	CASSERTGRGNQPQHF	TGTGCCAGCAGCGAGAGGACAGGGAGGGGGAATCAGCCCCAGCATTTT
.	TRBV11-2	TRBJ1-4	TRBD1	CASSLPTGGSLVTGKLFF	TGTGCCAGCAGCTTACCCACAGGGGGCAGCCTTGTTACGGGAAAACTGTTTTTT
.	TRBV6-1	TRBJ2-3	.	CASRTGLDTQYF	TGTGCCAGCAGAACAGGGTTAGATACGCAGTATTTT
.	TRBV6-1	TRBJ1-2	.	CASSSSYGYTF	TGTGCCAGCAGTTCCAGCTATGGCTACACCTTC
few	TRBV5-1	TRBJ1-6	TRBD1	CASSYTGDNSPLHF	TGCGCCAGCAGCTATACAGGGGATAATTCACCCCTCCACTTT
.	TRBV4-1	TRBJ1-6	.	CASSLEGAGRPSYNSPLHF	TGCGCCAGCAGCCTCGAAGGGGCAGGGCGTCCCTCCTATAATTCACCCCTCCACTTT
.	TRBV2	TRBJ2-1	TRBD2	CATERGLAGGGEQFF	TGTGCCACCGAGAGAGGGCTAGCGGGGGGAGGTGAGCAGTTCTTC
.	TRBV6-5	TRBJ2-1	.	CASSYSGGGSYNEQFF	TGTGCCAGCAGTTACTCCGGGGGTGGCTCCTACAATGAGCAGTTCTTC
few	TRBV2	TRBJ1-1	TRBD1	CASSLGQGTEAFF	TGTGCCAGCAGTCTCGGACAGGGAACTGAAGCTTTCTTT
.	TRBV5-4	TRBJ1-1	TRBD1	CASSSRAGQGSEAFF	TGTGCCAGCAGCTCGCGAGCGGGACAGGGGTCTGAAGCTTTCTTT
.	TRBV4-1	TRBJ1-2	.	CASSQDGAGLRYGYTF	TGCGCCAGCAGCCAAGATGGGGCAGGGTTGAGGTATGGCTACACCTTC
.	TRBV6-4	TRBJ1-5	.	CASLGEDVSNQPQHF	TGTGCCAGCCTAGGGGAGGATGTTAGCAATCAGCCCCAGCATTTT
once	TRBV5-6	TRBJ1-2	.	CASSSWGGGYGYTF	TGTGCCAGCAGCTCCTGGGGGGGTGGCTATGGCTACACCTTC
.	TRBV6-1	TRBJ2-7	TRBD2	CASSYSGGSSYEQYF	TGTGCCAGCTCCTATAGCGGGGGGAGCTCCTACGAGCAGTACTTC
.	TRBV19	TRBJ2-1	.	CASSMQGGLYNEQFF	TGTGCCAGTAGTATGCAGGGGGGCCTGTACAATGAGCAGTTCTTC